These 4 T cell receptor beta chains were sequenced from one sample in a study of shared clonotypes between healthy human individuals. Some clones are missing from TCRdb's copy, which holds only in-frame ones; the method was immunoSEQ multiplex PCR. The sample lists approximately 500,000 clones, around 85% seen once, with approximately 12% in the top ten. The sequenced sample was PBMCs. The origin of the receptors is a woman between 35 and 50 years old in good health. Some clones in this sample may be carry-over from other donors' samples.

About this clone itself: A read error is the likely source, as a far larger clone sits one nucleotide away. V usage is TRBV2 and J usage is TRBJ1-1, with D unclear. The CDR3 has 13 residues. Germline V gives CDR1 SNHLY, CDR2 FYNNEI. The chain's CDR3 is CASRQEVNTEASF. The CDR3 DNA sequence: TGTGCCAGCAGGCAAGAGGTGAACACTGAAGCTTCCTTT.

To note about this clone: With a far larger clone one base away, a read error is the likely cause. The chain links TRBV20-1 to TRBJ1-2, with D perhaps TRBD1 (5 bases). This CDR3 region has 11 residues. CDR1 and CDR2 (germline): DFQATT, SNEGSKA (reference sequence). For the CDR3, the DNA is TGCAGTGCTGAAGGGGAGCGACGCTACCCCTTC. This sequence encodes CSAEGERRYPF.

As DNA, the CDR3 is TGTGCCAGCAGCTCGTTATCCTACGAGCAGTACTTC. Translated: CASSSLSYEQYF. This chain connects TRBV7-2 to TRBJ2-7; no firm D call. Looked up from germline, CDR1 is SGHTA and CDR2 is FQGNSA. V lost 4 bases and J 1 base, leaving 5 bases between the germline ends. The CDR3 runs to 12 residues. The variable domain in full, completed from reference TRBV7-2 and TRBJ2-7, reads GAGVSQSPSNKVTEKGKDVELRCDPISGHTALYWYRQSLGQGLEFLIYFQGNSAPDKSGLPSDRFSAERTGGSVSTLTIQRTQQEDSAVYLCASSSLSYEQYFGPGTRLTVT.

Note on this clone: The same CDR3 is also encoded by other DNA sequences in this sample. The chain recombines TRBV9 with TRBJ2-7, with 11 bases identical to TRBD2. Looked up from germline, CDR1 is SGDLS and CDR2 is YYNGEE. The CDR3 is made up of 15 amino acids. After removal of 0 bases from V and 3 bases from J, the junction contained 2 bases not matched to a gene. CDR3 nucleotide sequence: TGTGCCAGCAGCGTAGGAGGGACTAGCGGCTACGAGCAGTACTTC. Translation gives CASSVGGTSGYEQYF.